A selection of T cell receptor beta chains follows, all from one sample in a study of control samples from healthy donors and cancer patients. The method was immunoSEQ multiplex PCR; TCRdb's version includes in-frame clones alone and lacks a portion of them. The table lists about 220,000 clones, around 94% of them singletons. Sequenced: blood. The source is a man in his forties or fifties in good health. Each CDR3 is given with its conserved first and last residue. A D gene is named only where the DNA matches it firmly. Expanded clones are given a class, and other clones once, few, many or no size at all.

j_gene	d_gene	v_gene	abundance	CDR3nt	CDR3aa
TRBJ1-4	TRBD1	TRBV2	.	TGTCCCAGCGGGGGGGGGACAGGGAATGAAAAACTGTTTTTT	CPSGGGTGNEKLFF
TRBJ2-3	TRBD1	TRBV28	.	TGTGCCAGCAGGGGACAGGGGTCCCCAGATACGCAGTATTTT	CASRGQGSPDTQYF
TRBJ2-2	.	TRBV3-1/TRBV3-2	.	TGTGCCAGCAGGACCGGGACGTTGAACACCGGGGAGCTGTTTTTT	CASRTGTLNTGELFF
TRBJ2-3	.	TRBV30	.	TGTGCCTGGAGGCCCGGGACGAGCACAGATACGCAGTATTTT	CAWRPGTSTDTQYF
TRBJ1-2	.	TRBV27	.	TGTGCCAGCAGTTACGGCCTCCTTGGGGGCTACACCTTC	CASSYGLLGGYTF
TRBJ1-5	.	TRBV7-2	.	TGTGCCAGCAGCTGGGGGGGCCTAGGTCGGGCCCAGCATTTT	CASSWGGLGRAQHF
TRBJ2-3	TRBD2	TRBV27	.	TGTGCCAGCAGTCCCGGACTAGCGGGGGGGGCAGATACGCAGTATTTT	CASSPGLAGGADTQYF
TRBJ2-5	TRBD1	TRBV5-1	.	TGCGCCAGCAGCTTGTCACAGGGGAAAGAGACCCAGTACTTC	CASSLSQGKETQYF
TRBJ2-3	TRBD2	TRBV5-1	.	TGCGCCAGCAGCTTGGCCCTAGCGGGGGGGCCTCGGGCAGATACGCAGTATTTT	CASSLALAGGPRADTQYF
TRBJ2-7	.	TRBV11-3	once	TGTGCCAGCAGCTTAGACCCGGGCGTCGAGCAGTACTTC	CASSLDPGVEQYF
TRBJ2-4	.	TRBV5-1	.	TGCGCCAGCAGCTCAGACGGATACTTAGCCAAAAACATTCAGTACTTC	CASSSDGYLAKNIQYF
TRBJ2-6	.	TRBV11-3	few	TGTGCCAGCAGCCCGGACAGCTCTGGGGCCAACGTCCTGACTTTC	CASSPDSSGANVLTF
TRBJ2-7	.	TRBV28	.	TGTGCCAGCAGAGAGCATGGGACGTCCTACGAGCAGTACTTC	CASREHGTSYEQYF
TRBJ2-5	.	TRBV6-6	.	TGTGCCAGCACTCTGCTCTGGCAGGGCCAAGAGACCCAGTACTTC	CASTLLWQGQETQYF
TRBJ1-3	.	TRBV27	.	TGTGCCAGCAGTTTATCCTACGGGGGAAACACCATATATTTT	CASSLSYGGNTIYF
TRBJ1-1	.	TRBV5-8	.	TGTGCCAGCAGCTTGGGTGGGAAGCGTTTAATTGGGGCTTTCTTT	CASSLGGKRLIGAFF
TRBJ1-2	TRBD1	TRBV5-5	.	TGTGCCAGCAGGGTTGACAGGGGCGGGGGCTACACCTTC	CASRVDRGGGYTF
TRBJ2-1	TRBD2	TRBV29-1	.	TGCAGCGTTGAAGGTCCCACTAGCGGGGGGGTGAATGAGCAGTTCTTC	CSVEGPTSGGVNEQFF
TRBJ1-6	TRBD1	TRBV5-6	.	TGTGCCAGCAGCCCGACAGGGAGTGGTTCACCCCTCCACTTT	CASSPTGSGSPLHF
TRBJ1-1	.	TRBV28	.	TGTGCCAGCAGTCTCATTGAGGGGTGGAGGGACACTGAAGCTTTCTTT	CASSLIEGWRDTEAFF
TRBJ1-3	.	TRBV3-1/TRBV3-2	.	TGTGCCAGCAGCCTAGGGCTACCCTCTGGAAACACCATATATTTT	CASSLGLPSGNTIYF
TRBJ1-2	.	TRBV14	.	TGTGCCAGCAGCCAAGGCCCGAGCAGGATCTATGGCTACACCTTC	CASSQGPSRIYGYTF
TRBJ2-5	TRBD1	TRBV10-3	.	TGTGCCACCGGGACAGGCCAAGAGACCCAGTACTTC	CATGTGQETQYF
TRBJ2-5	TRBD1	TRBV18	.	TGTGCCAGCTCCCCCGGGACAGGGGGCCATCAGACCCAGTACTTC	CASSPGTGGHQTQYF
TRBJ2-3	TRBD1	TRBV6-5	.	TGTGCCAGCACAATGGGGACAGGCTTCGGAGATACGCAGTATTTT	CASTMGTGFGDTQYF
TRBJ2-3	.	TRBV5-8	.	TGTGCCAGCAGCTTGGTTGTTAGCGTAACAGATACGCAGTATTTT	CASSLVVSVTDTQYF
TRBJ2-7	.	TRBV7-9	once	TGTGCCTCGCCCGGGCCGCTGCCATACGAGCAGTACTTC	CASPGPLPYEQYF
TRBJ2-3	.	TRBV7-7	.	TGTGCCAGCAGCTTAGGTCCTCAGGGGAATACGCAGTATTTT	CASSLGPQGNTQYF
TRBJ1-4	TRBD1	TRBV14	.	TGTGCCAGCAGCCCCGGCAGGGGGCTTACTAATGAAAAACTGTTTTTT	CASSPGRGLTNEKLFF
TRBJ2-5	.	TRBV12-3/TRBV12-4	.	TGTGCCAGCACCTTCCAACGAGAGACCCAGTACTTC	CASTFQRETQYF
TRBJ2-6	TRBD2	TRBV7-3	.	TGTGCCAGCAGCTCAACCGGGACTATGAGCCCTGGGGCCAACGTCCTGACTTTC	CASSSTGTMSPGANVLTF
TRBJ2-5	TRBD1	TRBV5-1	.	TGCGCCAGCAGCTCGACAGGGACAGAGACCCAGTACTTC	CASSSTGTETQYF
TRBJ2-1	TRBD1	TRBV19	once	TGTGCCACGAGAGGGACAGGGGCAAGCTCCTACAATGAGCAGTTCTTC	CATRGTGASSYNEQFF
TRBJ1-5	.	TRBV18	.	TGTGCCAGCTCACAACGAGGGACAACGATGGTTACTAGCAATCAGCCCCAGCATTTT	CASSQRGTTMVTSNQPQHF
TRBJ1-2	TRBD1	TRBV2	.	TGTGCCAGCAGCGGACAGGGATCGGTCTATGGCTACACCTTC	CASSGQGSVYGYTF
TRBJ1-5	.	TRBV19	.	TGTGCCAGTAGTATTCGGGGAGGGACCGCGGGCAATCAGCCCCAGCATTTT	CASSIRGGTAGNQPQHF
TRBJ2-5	TRBD1	TRBV5-1	.	TGCGCCAGCAGCTCACGACAGGGGGCATCAGAGACCCAGTACTTC	CASSSRQGASETQYF
TRBJ2-1	.	TRBV7-7	.	TGTGCTAGCAGCTTACAGGCGGGGCTGGGTCCGAATGGGCAGTTCTTC	CASSLQAGLGPNGQFF
TRBJ2-2	.	TRBV9	.	TGTGCCAGCAGCGTAGCGGCCAGGGGCCCCACCGGGGAGCTGTTTTTT	CASSVAARGPTGELFF
TRBJ1-2	.	TRBV5-1	.	TGCGCCAGCAGGGAGGGTATCTATGGCTACACCTTC	CASREGIYGYTF
TRBJ1-2	TRBD1	TRBV27	.	TGTGCCAGCAGTTTATCGGCAGGGGGGTATGGCTACACCTTC	CASSLSAGGYGYTF
TRBJ1-2	.	TRBV5-1	.	TGCGCCAGCAGCTTGTCGATGGGGTATGGCTACACCTTC	CASSLSMGYGYTF
TRBJ2-3	.	TRBV2	.	TGTGCCAGCAGTGAGAACCCAGATACGCAGTATTTT	CASSENPDTQYF
TRBJ1-1	.	TRBV24-1	.	TGTGCCACCAGTGATATGACAGGCACTGAAGCTTTCTTT	CATSDMTGTEAFF
TRBJ1-2	.	TRBV2	once	TGTGCCAGCGCACCTTCAACTAACTATGGCTACACCTTC	CASAPSTNYGYTF
TRBJ1-6	.	TRBV28	.	TGTGCCAGCAGTTTATTCCATAATTCACCCCTCCACTTT	CASSLFHNSPLHF
TRBJ1-1	.	TRBV3-1/TRBV3-2	.	TGTGCCAGCAGCTCAAGTGGAGGGGGCACTGAAGCTTTCTTT	CASSSSGGGTEAFF
TRBJ2-1	TRBD2	TRBV9	once	TGTGCCAGCAGCGCCTTACTGACTAGCGGCTACAATGAGCAGTTCTTC	CASSALLTSGYNEQFF
TRBJ2-5	.	TRBV5-1	.	TGCGCCAGCAGACATTCGGGCGAGAGCCTAGGGGCAGAGACCCAGTACTTC	CASRHSGESLGAETQYF
TRBJ1-5	TRBD1	TRBV19	.	TGTGCCAGTAGTAGTGGACAGGGCTGGAATCAGCCCCAGCATTTT	CASSSGQGWNQPQHF
TRBJ2-3	.	TRBV20-1	.	TGCAGTGCTACCCTCGAGGAGCAGTATTTT	CSATLEEQYF
TRBJ2-1	.	TRBV28	.	TGTGCCAGCAGTTCCTCCAGGGGAACGTTCTTC	CASSSSRGTFF
TRBJ1-2	TRBD1	TRBV25-1	.	TGTGCCAGCAGGGGGACAGGGGATTCCGGTGGCTACACCTTC	CASRGTGDSGGYTF
TRBJ1-4	TRBD1	TRBV5-4	.	TGTGCCAGCAGCTTGGGCCGGGACAGCCCAAATGAAAAACTGTTTTTT	CASSLGRDSPNEKLFF
TRBJ2-4	.	TRBV2	.	TGTGCCAGCAGTGAAGATTACGGGGGCAGGGGGGTAGCCAAAAACATTCAGTACTTC	CASSEDYGGRGVAKNIQYF
TRBJ1-1	.	TRBV4-2	once	TGTGCCAGCAGCCATCTCAACAGTGAAGCTTTCTTT	CASSHLNSEAFF
TRBJ1-6	.	TRBV11-3	.	TGTGCCAGCAGCTTAGGGGGAAGAAATTCACCCCTCCACTTT	CASSLGGRNSPLHF
TRBJ2-6	.	TRBV5-1	.	TGCGCCAGCAGCGGCACGGCCTCTGGGGCCAACGTCCTGACTTTC	CASSGTASGANVLTF
TRBJ2-5	.	TRBV18	.	TGTGCCAGCTCACCTGCAGGGGAGGAGACCCAGTACTTC	CASSPAGEETQYF